This TCR beta chain is from a study of T cells after yellow fever vaccination. Overall study context: In the case of low-cell-number fractions, SMART-Seq v4 Ultra Low Input was used for preparation. Study-wide results and caveats: Among all clonotypes, a small share was observed in both CD4 and CD8 compartments. Weaker overall, the secondary response nonetheless peaked faster (day 5 versus 15).

Of note for this clonotype: The antigen remains undetermined.

In TCRdb, the 5' RACE reads were re-called with MiXCR into one record per CDR3 protein. The sample has about 310,000 distinct CDR3 sequences; approximately 3.8% are singletons. V lost 0 bases and J lost 4; bases outside the gene matches: 8. The CDR3 contains 16 residues. CDR1 LGHNA and CDR2 YSLEER come from the germline V gene. Sample: PBMCs, taken on the day of the yellow fever booster vaccination. The TCR originated in a young man who received the YFV17D yellow fever vaccine. This sequence joins TRBV4-3 and TRBJ2-7, with 8 bases that match TRBD1. CDR3 sequence: CASSQDPITGGYEQYF. The CDR3 DNA sequence: TGCGCCAGCAGCCAAGATCCCATCACAGGGGGTTACGAGCAGTACTTC.